The 20 T cell receptor beta chains presented below share a single source sample, sequenced in a study of T cells in Graves' hyperthyroidism and ophthalmopathy. Authors of the study amplified TCR beta CDR3 regions from RNA transcripts. HTBI primers were the set used in a first-round RT-PCR of the TCR CDR3. TCRdb processed the multiplex PCR reads anew with MiXCR; each CDR3 protein has one entry. Counted here are 500,000 to 600,000 distinct CDR3 sequences, roughly 46% occurring once; the ten biggest clones make up roughly 20%. Sample: peripheral blood or thyroid tissue (not recorded which). All receptors come from an adult woman with Graves' disease, either hyperthyroidism or ophthalmopathy (not recorded which).

There are a few counts of this clonotype. This may be a read error: a much more frequent sequence differs by one nucleotide. The gene calls are TRBV20-1 and TRBJ1-2, with 7 bases identical to TRBD1. The CDR3 spans 16 residues. Germline V gene sequence: CDR1 DFQATT, CDR2 SNEGSKA (reference sequence). This CDR3 is CSAGENRGDSNYGYTF. CDR3 DNA sequence: TGCAGTGCTGGAGAGAACAGGGGAGACTCCAACTATGGCTACACCTTC.

The table lists this clonotype with many counts. The J gene is TRBJ1-2, the V gene TRBV7-6; D is unclear. Trimming left V 1 base short and J 6 bases short, with 12 bases between. The CDR3 covers 14 residues. Looked up from germline, CDR1 is SGHVS and CDR2 is FNYEAQ. CDR3 residues: CASSLGEGWDGYTF. CDR3 in DNA: TGTGCCAGCAGCTTAGGAGAGGGATGGGATGGCTACACCTTC. Full variable domain (rest looked up from reference TRBV7-6 and TRBJ1-2): GAGVSQSPRYKVTKRGQDVALRCDPISGHVSLYWYRQALGQGPEFLTYFNYEAQQDKSGLPNDRFSAERPEGSISTLTIQRTEQRDSAMYRCASSLGEGWDGYTFGSGTRLTVV.

V usage is TRBV5-1 and J usage is TRBJ1-2; weak D call: TRBD1 (6 bases). The germline CDR1 and CDR2 sequences are SGHRS and YFSETQ. There are 14 residues in the CDR3. Deletions cut 0 bases from V and 6 bases from J, with 12 bases between. The CDR3 DNA follows: TGCGCCAGCAGCTTGGGACAGGAGTGGGATGGCTACACCTTC. Translation: CASSLGQEWDGYTF.

This clonotype occurred a few times. The chain recombines TRBV15 with TRBJ1-2; maybe TRBD1 (5 bases). Deletions cut 0 bases from V and 8 bases from J, with 10 bases between. The CDR3 extends over 13 amino acids. In germline, CDR1 is LNHNV, CDR2 YYDKDF (reference sequence). CDR3 region: CATSRESGVGYTF. In DNA, the CDR3 is TGTGCCACCAGCAGAGAGTCGGGGGTCGGCTACACCTTC.

V usage is TRBV7-2 and J usage is TRBJ2-5; TRBD1 agrees at 10 bases. Looked up from germline, CDR1 is SGHTA and CDR2 is FQGNSA. The ends lost 5 bases at V and 2 bases at J; junction bases unmatched: 8. CDR3 length: 16 amino acids. The CDR3 is CASSPATGGAQETQYF. CDR3 in DNA: TGTGCCAGCAGCCCTGCGACAGGGGGCGCGCAAGAGACCCAGTACTTC.

The table lists this clonotype with a count of one. The V call is TRBV6-6, the J call TRBJ2-5; possible D gene TRBD2, 7 bases. V lost 6 bases and J lost 5, with 13 bases in between. From germline, CDR1 is MNHNY and CDR2 SVGAGI (reference sequence). There are 13 residues in the CDR3. CDR3 region: CASRWGGGETQYF. The CDR3 nucleotides read TGTGCCAGCAGATGGGGAGGGGGGGAGACCCAGTACTTC.

The chain recombines TRBV9 with TRBJ2-2; D might be TRBD2 (5 bases). Germline lookup yields CDR1 SGDLS and CDR2 YYNGEE. V lost 0 bases and J 4 bases, leaving 10 bases between the germline ends. The CDR3 covers 15 residues. The CDR3 DNA reads TGTGCCAGCAGCGTAGGAGGGAGTTTCACCGGGGAGCTGTTTTTT. This sequence encodes CASSVGGSFTGELFF.

V is TRBV2 and J is TRBJ2-7; D possibly matches TRBD1 or TRBD2 (5 bases each). Between the trimmed V and J ends, which lost 4 bases and 5 bases, there was a span of 15 bases. In germline, CDR1 is SNHLY, CDR2 FYNNEI. The CDR3 extends over 14 amino acids. CDR3 in DNA: TGTGCCAGCAGTGCCGGGGCAGGGCTCAACGAGCAGTACTTC. Translation: CASSAGAGLNEQYF.

The J gene is TRBJ2-7, the V gene TRBV25-1; D unclear. The ends were cut back, 3 bases at V and 5 bases at J, with 8 bases in the middle. The CDR3 extends over 12 amino acids. Germline loops: CDR1 MGHDK, CDR2 SYGVNS. CDR3 protein: CASSETVHEQYF. The CDR3 nucleotides read TGTGCCAGCAGTGAGACGGTCCACGAGCAGTACTTC.

The chain couples TRBV2 to TRBJ1-2; the match to TRBD1 covers 7 bases. Germline loops: CDR1 SNHLY, CDR2 FYNNEI. Trimming removed 5 bases from V and 8 bases from J; junction bases left unmatched: 5. The CDR3 loop spans 12 amino acids. The CDR3 bases are TGTGCCAGCAGTAAGGGGGCGAGGGGCTACACCTTC. It is translated as CASSKGARGYTF.

This clonotype was found many times. This rearrangement joins TRBV27 to TRBJ1-4; D gene ambiguous. Germline CDR1 MNHEY, CDR2 SMNVEV (reference sequence). Between the trimmed V and J ends, which lost 8 bases and 4 bases, there was a span of 17 bases. The length of the CDR3 is 15 residues. The CDR3 spells CASCLEDHFNEKLFF. The CDR3 nucleotides read TGTGCCAGCTGCTTAGAGGACCACTTTAATGAAAAACTGTTTTTT.

The rearrangement joins TRBV9 to TRBJ2-5, with TRBD1 matching over 8 bases. CDR3 size: 14 residues. Germline CDR1 reads SGDLS; CDR2 reads YYNGEE. V was clipped by 4 bases and J by 4 bases; unmatched bases: 6. The CDR3 reads CASSPTDRGETQYF. CDR3 sequence (DNA): TGTGCCAGCAGCCCAACCGACAGGGGAGAGACCCAGTACTTC.

This clonotype was seen only once. The chain carries TRBV29-1 and TRBJ2-3, with 7 bases lining up with TRBD1. Germline values: CDR1 SQVTM, CDR2 ANQGSEA. Trimming cost V 7 bases and J 6 bases; bases outside gene matches: 10. The CDR3 sequence is 13 residues long. CDR3 sequence (DNA): TGCAGCGGGCGGAACAGGGGTTTGGATACGCAGTATTTT. It translates to CSGRNRGLDTQYF.

Ten or more counts support this clonotype. The chain links TRBV28 to TRBJ2-7, with TRBD1 matching over 7 bases. This CDR3 is 13 amino acids long. Germline CDR1 MDHEN, CDR2 SYDVKM. V shed 5 bases and J 3 bases; nucleotides not matched to a gene: 4. The CDR3, as DNA: TGTGCCAGCAGTGGGACAGCTAGCTACGAGCAGTACTTC. It yields the protein CASSGTASYEQYF.

The rearrangement joins TRBV6-1 to TRBJ2-5; 13 bases agree with TRBD2. CDR1 and CDR2 (germline): MNHNS, SASEGT. The CDR3 is made up of 18 amino acids. Trimming removed 7 bases from V and 5 bases from J; junction bases left unmatched: 16. In DNA, the CDR3 is TGTGCCAGCAACCTACCCAGTCGGACTAGCGGGAGAGGTGAGACCCAGTACTTC. Its protein is CASNLPSRTSGRGETQYF.

The gene calls are TRBV7-3 and TRBJ2-1; D possibly corresponds to TRBD1 (5 bases). V gave up 5 bases and J gave up 8 bases, with 19 bases separating them. The CDR3 covers 15 residues. Germline V gene data show CDR1 as SGHTA and CDR2 as FQGTGA. CDR3 nucleotide sequence: TGTGCCAGCAGCCGACTCAGGGTTGAGGTCGATGAGCAGTTCTTC. Protein: CASSRLRVEVDEQFF.

The CDR3 DNA is TGCGCCACTCTACCGGGACAGTTCTATGGCTACACCTTC. Translating it yields CATLPGQFYGYTF. The chain employs TRBV10-2 and TRBJ1-2, with TRBD1 matching over 7 bases. There are 13 residues in the CDR3. Per the germline V gene, CDR1 is WSHSY and CDR2 is SAAADI. J was trimmed by 4 bases and V by 10 bases; bases with no gene match: 9.

This chain joins TRBV20-1 and TRBJ2-7; 12 bases map to TRBD2. The CDR3 covers 14 residues. Germline CDR1 reads DFQATT; CDR2 reads SNEGSKA (reference sequence). J lost 9 bases, V lost 1 base, and 7 bases had no gene match. For the CDR3, the DNA is TGCAGTGCTAGAGGGCTAGCGGGAGGGTCCGCGCAGTACTTC. It codes for CSARGLAGGSAQYF.

Many counts were recorded for this clonotype. This chain connects TRBV20-1 to TRBJ2-1; TRBD1 might be the D (5 bases). CDR3 size: 12 residues. Germline assignment: CDR1 DFQATT and CDR2 SNEGSKA (reference sequence). The ends were cut back, 5 bases at V and 6 bases at J, with 11 bases in the middle. CDR3 coding DNA: TGCAGTGCTTTGGGGCCAATCAATGAGCAGTTCTTC. As protein: CSALGPINEQFF.

The chain combines TRBV29-1 with TRBJ2-2, with D unclear. Germline V gives CDR1 SQVTM, CDR2 ANQGSEA. The CDR3 totals 13 residues. Trimming cost V 3 bases and J 1 base, with 6 bases left between them. CDR3: CSVDAWNTGELFF. CDR3 nucleotide sequence: TGCAGCGTTGACGCCTGGAACACCGGGGAGCTGTTTTTT.